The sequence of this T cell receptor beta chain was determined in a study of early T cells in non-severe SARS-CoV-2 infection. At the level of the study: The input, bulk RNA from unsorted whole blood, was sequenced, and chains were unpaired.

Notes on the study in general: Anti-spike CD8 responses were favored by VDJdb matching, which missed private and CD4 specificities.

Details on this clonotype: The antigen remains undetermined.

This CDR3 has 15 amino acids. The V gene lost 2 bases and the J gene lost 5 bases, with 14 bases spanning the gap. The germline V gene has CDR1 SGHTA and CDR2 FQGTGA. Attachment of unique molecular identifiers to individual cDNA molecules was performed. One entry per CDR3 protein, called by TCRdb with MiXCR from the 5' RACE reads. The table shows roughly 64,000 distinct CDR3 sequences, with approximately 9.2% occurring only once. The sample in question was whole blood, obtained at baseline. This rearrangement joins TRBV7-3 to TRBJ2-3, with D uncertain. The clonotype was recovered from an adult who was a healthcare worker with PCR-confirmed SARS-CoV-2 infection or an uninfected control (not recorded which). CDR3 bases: TGTGCCAGCAGCTTATACTCTTACGGGTTAGATACGCAGTATTTT. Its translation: CASSLYSYGLDTQYF. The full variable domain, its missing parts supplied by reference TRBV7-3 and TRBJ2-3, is GAGVSQTPSNKVTEKGKYVELRCDPISGHTALYWYRQSLGQGPEFLIYFQGTGAADDSGLPNDRFFAVRPEGSVSTLKIQRTERGDSAVYLCASSLYSYGLDTQYFGPGTRLTVL.